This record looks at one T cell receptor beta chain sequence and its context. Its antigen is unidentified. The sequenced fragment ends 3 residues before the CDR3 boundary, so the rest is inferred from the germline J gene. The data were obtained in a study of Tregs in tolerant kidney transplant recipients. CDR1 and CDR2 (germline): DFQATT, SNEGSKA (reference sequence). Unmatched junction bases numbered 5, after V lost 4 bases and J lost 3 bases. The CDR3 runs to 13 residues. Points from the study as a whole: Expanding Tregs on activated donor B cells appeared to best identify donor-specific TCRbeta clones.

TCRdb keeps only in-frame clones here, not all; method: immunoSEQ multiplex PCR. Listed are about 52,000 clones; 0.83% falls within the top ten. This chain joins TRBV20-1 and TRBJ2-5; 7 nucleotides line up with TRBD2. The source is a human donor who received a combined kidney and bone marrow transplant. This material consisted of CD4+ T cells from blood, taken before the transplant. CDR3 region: CSATTGTKETQYF. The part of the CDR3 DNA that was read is TGCAGTGCTACTACCGGGACTAAAGAGACC.